This T cell receptor (beta chain) originates from a study of blood T cell repertoires in COVID-19. Turning to the study itself: Sample material is recorded as cDNA or gDNA derived from T cells, B-cell-depleted T cells, or PBMCs.

This clone has only a few counts. Trimming took 0 bases from V and 3 from J, leaving 28 bases between them. CDR1 is SGHNT, CDR2 YYREEE, per germline (reference sequence). This CDR3 comprises 20 residues. In the original workflow: Scientists estimated how many nucleated cells there were by amplifying reference gene primers. TCRdb's copy holds only in-frame clones and misses some; the assay was immunoSEQ multiplex PCR. D and trimming come from the DNA, and the V and J calls and clone size come from that table. The data hold about 180,000 clones, with around 89% observed a single time. The rearrangement uses TRBV5-4 and TRBJ2-7, with a possible D match to TRBD1 (7 bases). This clonotype was sampled from a young woman with acute or convalescent COVID-19. The specimen was peripheral blood. The DNA of the CDR3 is TGTGCCAGCAGCTTGGGCATCCAGGGGGGAACTTACCTATCCCTCTACGAGCAGTACTTC. Translated: CASSLGIQGGTYLSLYEQYF.